Shown below are 5 T cell receptor beta chains from a single sample sequenced in a study of T cells in women clearing cervical HPV infection. Produced via immunoSEQ multiplex PCR; TCRdb's table is partial and in-frame only. This table holds under 20,000 clones. The sequencing input was blood buffy coat. These receptors all stem from a woman aged 18 to 75 with a cervical HPV16 infection that either progressed to CIN3+ or cleared (not recorded which).

Comment on this clone: The read finishes 3 residues shy of the CDR3 end, and the germline J gene is used to complete it. The rearrangement uses TRBV20-1 and TRBJ1-5; possibly TRBD1 for D (6 bases). Germline V gene sequence: CDR1 DFQATT, CDR2 SNEGSKA (reference sequence). Trimming took 0 bases from V and 0 from J, leaving 18 bases between them. The CDR3 is 18 residues long. The part of the CDR3 DNA that was read is TGCAGTGCTAGAGATCGAAGCAGGGGATATAGTAGCAATCAGCCC. Translation: CSARDRSRGYSSNQP. The complete CDR3 sequence is CSARDRSRGYSSNQPQHF.

Worth noting for this clone: The read halts 3 residues ahead of the CDR3 end, with the missing end drawn from the germline J gene. V and J are TRBV10-3 and TRBJ2-3, with TRBD2 matching 10 bases. Germline CDR1 reads ENHRY; CDR2 reads SYGVKD. Trimming cost V 4 bases and J 0 bases; bases outside gene matches: 1. The CDR3 has 15 residues. The CDR3 loop is CAISVTSGSTDTQYF. Partial CDR3 DNA: TGTGCCATCAGTGTGACTAGCGGGAGCACAGATACG.

Notes on this clone: The read ends 3 residues before the CDR3 terminus; that terminus is restored from the germline J gene. The rearrangement uses TRBV6-2 or TRBV6-3 and TRBJ2-7; 9 bases agree with TRBD2. CDR1 is MNHEY and CDR2 is SVGEGT in the germline V gene. The length of the CDR3 is 14 residues. Trimming at V came to 5 bases and at J to 2 bases, leaving 4 bases not matched to a gene. CDR3 DNA, as far as it was read: TGTGCCAGCAGTCGGACTAGCGCAACCTACGAG. It specifies CASSRTSATYE. The entire CDR3 protein is CASSRTSATYEQYF.

A remark on this clone: The read terminates 3 residues ahead of where the CDR3 ends, so the germline J gene completes it. J is TRBJ1-1 and V is TRBV5-4; D unclear. Trimming stripped 0 bases from V and 1 base from J, with 7 bases between. The CDR3 is 14 residues long. CDR1 and CDR2 from the germline V gene are SGHNT and YYREEE (reference sequence). This CDR3 is CASSLGQANTEAFF. The covered CDR3 bases are TGTGCCAGCAGCTTGGGCCAGGCGAACACTGAA.

Note on this clone: The DNA ends 3 residues before the CDR3 does, and the rest of the CDR3 is filled in from the germline J gene. The sample has other DNA sequences that encode this CDR3 too. This chain connects TRBV7-3 to TRBJ2-5, with 8 nucleotides matching TRBD1. Germline CDR1 and CDR2: SGHTA and FQGTGA. The CDR3 consists of 13 residues. V lost 6 bases and J lost 5; bases outside the gene matches: 5. CDR3 protein: CASSQGAGETQYF. CDR3 DNA, as far as it was read: TGTGCCAGCAGTCAGGGGGCCGGGGAGACC.